The 16 T cell receptor beta chains reported below all come from one sample, sequenced in a study of blood T cells in healthy people across ages. A second PCR, run for roughly 7 to 11 cycles, used a sample-barcoded 5' primer plus a J-beta primer mix. MiXCR was run by TCRdb on the 5' RACE reads, yielding one entry per CDR3 protein. Of about 1.4 million distinct CDR3 sequences in the sample, around 59% were seen once. The sequenced material came from blood. Source of these receptors: a man aged 18 to 29 in good health.

The gene calls are TRBV4-3 and TRBJ1-5; D is unclear. Germline CDR1 is LGHNA and CDR2 is YSLEER. The germline V and J ends were trimmed by 0 bases and 0 bases, with 9 bases remaining between them. The CDR3 runs 16 residues. CDR3 sequence: CASSQEYGDSNQPQHF. The CDR3 DNA follows: TGCGCCAGCAGCCAAGAATATGGTGATAGCAATCAGCCCCAGCATTTT.

The V call is TRBV6-1, the J call TRBJ1-2; tentatively, D is TRBD1 (5 bases). Germline assignment: CDR1 MNHNS and CDR2 SASEGT. CDR3 length equals 15 residues. Trimming took off 4 bases at V and 4 bases at J, with 16 bases between the two ends. The CDR3 loop reads CASSGPSTVSYGYTF. The CDR3 DNA reads TGTGCCAGCAGTGGACCTTCGACAGTTAGCTATGGCTACACCTTC.

The chain combines TRBV4-2 with TRBJ2-5; tentatively, D is TRBD1 or TRBD2 (5 bases each). Looked up from germline, CDR1 is LGHNA and CDR2 is YNFKEQ. The ends were cut back, 4 bases at V and 5 bases at J, with 14 bases in the middle. The CDR3 spans 14 residues. The CDR3 coding sequence is TGTGCCAGCAGCCTCCGAGGGGCGTCCGAGACCCAGTACTTC. Its translation: CASSLRGASETQYF.

The chain has TRBV7-6 and TRBJ2-1, with 7 positions matching TRBD2. Germline loops: CDR1 SGHVS, CDR2 FNYEAQ. J gave up 10 bases and V 2 bases, and 5 bases lay outside the gene matches. The CDR3 totals 13 residues. The CDR3 sequence: CASSLRLAEEQFF. Written as DNA, the CDR3 is TGTGCCAGCAGCTTAAGACTAGCTGAAGAGCAGTTCTTC.

The rearrangement uses TRBV10-3 and TRBJ2-7; D is perhaps TRBD1 (6 bases). The CDR3 is 13 amino acids. Germline V gene lookup returns CDR1 ENHRY and CDR2 SYGVKD. V gave up 8 bases and J gave up 7 bases, with 18 bases separating them. The CDR3 reads CAIGPRQGNEQYF. CDR3 nucleotide sequence: TGTGCCATCGGGCCTCGGCAGGGGAATGAGCAGTACTTC.

V gene TRBV4-1 combines with J gene TRBJ1-1; tentative D call: TRBD1 (5 bases). Deletions cut 1 base from V and 5 bases from J, with 14 bases between. This CDR3 is built from 15 residues. Germline V gene sequence: CDR1 MGHRA, CDR2 YSYEKL. CDR3 sequence reads: CASSQVRDLATEAFF. The CDR3 region has the DNA TGCGCCAGCAGCCAAGTCAGGGACCTTGCGACTGAAGCTTTCTTT.

Comments on this clonotype: The junction shows a germline mismatch at one end, possibly a read error. The V gene is TRBV7-9, the J gene TRBJ2-7; 8 positions agree with TRBD2. The CDR3 is 13 residues long. Germline-derived CDR1 and CDR2 are SEHNR and FQNEAQ (reference sequence). The CDR3 reads CASSIAGTYEQYF. DNA for the CDR3: TGTGCCAGCAGCATAGCGGGGACCTACGAGCAGTACTTC.

The V call is TRBV12-3 or TRBV12-4, the J call TRBJ2-4, with D perhaps TRBD1 (5 bases). V lost 5 bases and J 6 bases, leaving 11 bases between the germline ends. This CDR3 comprises 13 residues. The CDR3 reads CASSRGLGNIQYF. The CDR3 DNA reads TGTGCCAGCAGTAGGGGCCTGGGAAACATTCAGTACTTC.

This clonotype was found a few times. V usage is TRBV12-3 or TRBV12-4 and J usage is TRBJ2-7; 7 nucleotides agree with TRBD1. The CDR3 runs 14 residues. J lost 4 bases, V lost 5 bases, and 8 bases had no gene match. In DNA form, the CDR3 reads TGTGCCAGCAGTGGGACAGATCCCCGATACGAGCAGTACTTC. This gives the protein CASSGTDPRYEQYF.

The rearrangement joins TRBV6-5 to TRBJ2-1, with D perhaps being TRBD1 or TRBD2 (5 bases each). Germline values: CDR1 MNHEY, CDR2 SVGAGI. The ends were cut back, 8 bases at V and 1 base at J, with 9 bases in the middle. CDR3 size: 13 residues. The CDR3 nucleotides are TGTGCCAGCGACAGCGGATCCTACAATGAGCAGTTCTTC. Translation: CASDSGSYNEQFF.

This chain joins TRBV29-1 and TRBJ2-1; TRBD1 is a possible D gene (5 bases). The length of the CDR3 is 11 residues. V lost 7 bases and J 8 bases, leaving 12 bases between the germline ends. CDR1 and CDR2 (germline): SQVTM, ANQGSEA. The CDR3: CSGRRVDEQFF. CDR3 sequence (DNA): TGCAGCGGGCGCAGGGTAGATGAGCAGTTCTTC.

J is TRBJ2-3 and V is TRBV29-1, with D uncertain. Germline V gene sequence: CDR1 SQVTM, CDR2 ANQGSEA. The CDR3 is 14 residues long. V was pared by 5 bases and J by 2 bases, with 14 bases between. The CDR3 protein is CSVQVVGNTDTQYF. The CDR3 nucleotides are TGCAGCGTTCAGGTGGTAGGGAACACAGATACGCAGTATTTT.

This clonotype was detected a few times. V gene TRBV6-1 combines with J gene TRBJ2-3; 8 bases fit TRBD2. This CDR3 is 17 amino acids long. In germline, CDR1 is MNHNS, CDR2 SASEGT. V lost 5 bases and J lost 3; bases outside the gene matches: 13. Here the CDR3 DNA reads TGTGCCAGCAGTCGATTTGGACGGGAGGGACGGACAGATACGCAGTATTTT. The encoded protein is CASSRFGREGRTDTQYF.

V and J are TRBV4-2 and TRBJ2-7, with D tentatively TRBD1 (6 bases). The germline gives CDR1 LGHNA, CDR2 YNFKEQ. There are 14 residues in the CDR3. Trimming stripped 1 base from V and 0 bases from J, with 7 bases between. The CDR3 protein is CASSQGDNSYEQYF. CDR3 nucleotide sequence: TGTGCCAGCAGCCAAGGGGACAACTCCTACGAGCAGTACTTC.

This clonotype was counted only a few times. The CDR3, as DNA: TGTGCCAGCAGTTTAAAACTAGCGGGGGGACTACCTACAGATACGCAGTATTTT. It codes for CASSLKLAGGLPTDTQYF. The rearrangement links TRBV28 to TRBJ2-3; 12 bases line up with TRBD2. The germline gives CDR1 MDHEN, CDR2 SYDVKM. The junction had 9 bases not matched to a gene; V was cut back by 2 bases and J by 3 bases. The CDR3 contains 18 residues.

This clonotype was counted only a few times. The J gene is TRBJ2-5, the V gene TRBV11-2; possible D gene TRBD2, 6 bases. Germline loops: CDR1 SGHAT, CDR2 FQNNGV. The V end lost 1 base, the J end lost 5 bases, and 23 bases lay between the germline ends. This CDR3 spans 18 amino acids. CDR3: CASSLAPREDTHKETQYF. The DNA of the CDR3 is TGTGCCAGCAGCTTAGCCCCTAGGGAGGACACCCACAAGGAGACCCAGTACTTC.